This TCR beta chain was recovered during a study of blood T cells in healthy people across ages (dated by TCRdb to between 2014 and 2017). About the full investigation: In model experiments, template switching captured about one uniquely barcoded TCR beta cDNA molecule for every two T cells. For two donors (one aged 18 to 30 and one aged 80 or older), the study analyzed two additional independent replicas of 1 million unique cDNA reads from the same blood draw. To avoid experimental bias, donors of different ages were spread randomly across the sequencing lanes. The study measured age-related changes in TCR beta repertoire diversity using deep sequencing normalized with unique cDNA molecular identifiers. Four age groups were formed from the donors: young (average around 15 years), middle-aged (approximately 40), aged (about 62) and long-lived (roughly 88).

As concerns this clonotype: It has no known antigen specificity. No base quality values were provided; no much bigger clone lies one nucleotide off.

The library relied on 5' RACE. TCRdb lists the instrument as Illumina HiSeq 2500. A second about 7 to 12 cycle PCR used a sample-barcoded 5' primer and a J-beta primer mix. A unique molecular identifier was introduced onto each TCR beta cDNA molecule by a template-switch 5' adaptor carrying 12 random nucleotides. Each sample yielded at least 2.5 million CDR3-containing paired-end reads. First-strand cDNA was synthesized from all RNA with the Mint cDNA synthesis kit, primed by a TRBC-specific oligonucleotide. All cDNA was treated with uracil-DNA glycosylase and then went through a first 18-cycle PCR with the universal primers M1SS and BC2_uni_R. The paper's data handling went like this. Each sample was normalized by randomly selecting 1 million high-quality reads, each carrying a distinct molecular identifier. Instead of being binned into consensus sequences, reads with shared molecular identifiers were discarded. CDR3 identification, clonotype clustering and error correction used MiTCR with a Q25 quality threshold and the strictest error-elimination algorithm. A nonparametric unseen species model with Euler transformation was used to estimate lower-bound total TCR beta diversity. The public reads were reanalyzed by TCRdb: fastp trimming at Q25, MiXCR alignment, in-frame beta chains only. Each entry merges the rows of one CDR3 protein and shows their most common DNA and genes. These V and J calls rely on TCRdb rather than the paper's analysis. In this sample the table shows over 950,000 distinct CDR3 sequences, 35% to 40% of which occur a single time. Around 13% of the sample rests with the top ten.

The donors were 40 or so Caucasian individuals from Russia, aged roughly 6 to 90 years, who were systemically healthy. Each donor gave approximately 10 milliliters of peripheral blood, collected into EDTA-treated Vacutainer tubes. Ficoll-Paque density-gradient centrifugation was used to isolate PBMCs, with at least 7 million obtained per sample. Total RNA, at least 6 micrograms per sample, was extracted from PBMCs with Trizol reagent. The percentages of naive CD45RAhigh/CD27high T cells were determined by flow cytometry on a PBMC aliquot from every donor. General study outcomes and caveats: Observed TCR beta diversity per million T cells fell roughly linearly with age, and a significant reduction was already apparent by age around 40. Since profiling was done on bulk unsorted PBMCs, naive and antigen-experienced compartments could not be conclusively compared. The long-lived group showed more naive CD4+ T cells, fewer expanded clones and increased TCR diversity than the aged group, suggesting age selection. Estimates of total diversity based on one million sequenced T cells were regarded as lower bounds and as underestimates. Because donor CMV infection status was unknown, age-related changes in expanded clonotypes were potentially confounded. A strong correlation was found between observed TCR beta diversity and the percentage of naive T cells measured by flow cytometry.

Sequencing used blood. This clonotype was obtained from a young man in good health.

Read as DNA, the sequence is TGTGCCAGCAGTTACTCCGGACTAGAGTCCTACAATGAGCAGTTCTTC. Its coded protein is CASSYSGLESYNEQFF. The chain was built from TRBV6-2 or TRBV6-3 and TRBJ2-1, and TRBD2 matches 7 of the central bases. Reading from cysteine to phenylalanine, the CDR3 counts 16 amino acids. The retained sequence is limited to the CDR3, 48 bases, with the frame set at the first base. Unmatched junction bases come to 3, with V trimmed by 0 bases and J by 1 base. Looking up the germline V gene yields CDR1 MNHEY and CDR2 SVGEGT.